Listed below are T cell receptor beta chains from one sample, sequenced in a study of CD8+CD57+ T cells in acquired aplastic anemia. TCRdb called the reads again in MiXCR, with one record for every CDR3 protein. The sample contains over 250,000 distinct CDR3 sequences, 50% to 65% of which appear only once. The sample comprised sorted CD4+, CD8+, or CD8+CD57+ T cells (not recorded which) from PBMCs. The receptors were gathered from a human donor with aplastic anemia. Each CDR3 is given with its conserved first and last residue. D genes are given only for firm matches. Part of the rows lack a size; the others show once, few, many or a class for expanded clones.

D,V,size,J,DNA,CDR3
-,TRBV12-5,-,TRBJ1-5,TGTGCTAGTGGCCTACAGCGCAATCAGCCCCAGCATTTT,CASGLQRNQPQHF
-,TRBV10-3,-,TRBJ1-4,TGTGCCATCAGTGAGTCTGCTCTAGATAATGAAAAACTGTTTTTT,CAISESALDNEKLFF
-,TRBV29-1,few,TRBJ2-3,TGCAGCGTTGGTGCAGCGGCATCTAGCACAGATACGCAGTATTTT,CSVGAAASSTDTQYF
-,TRBV7-3,-,TRBJ1-2,TGTGCCAGCAGCTTAACAGGCCTGGCGGGAGGCTACACCTTC,CASSLTGLAGGYTF
-,TRBV5-1,-,TRBJ2-2,TGCGCCAGCAGCTTGGCGGGCTGGGGGGAGCTGTTTTTT,CASSLAGWGELFF
TRBD2,TRBV20-1,-,TRBJ2-2,TGCAGTGCTAGAGTCCGCTGGAGACTAGCGGGAGGGCGGTCCGGGGAGCTGTTTTTT,CSARVRWRLAGGRSGELFF
-,TRBV18,-,TRBJ1-1,TGTGCCAGCTCACCAACGGCAGGGACCTCGAACACTGAAGCTTTCTTT,CASSPTAGTSNTEAFF
TRBD2,TRBV7-2,-,TRBJ2-1,TGTGCCAGCAGCTTAGTGGGACTAGCGGGAGCGGGTGAGCAGTTCTTC,CASSLVGLAGAGEQFF
-,TRBV20-1,many,TRBJ2-5,TGCAGTGCTAGAGGTGGAGGGGATCAAGAGACCCAGTACTTC,CSARGGGDQETQYF
-,TRBV24-1,once,TRBJ1-2,TGTGCCACCAGTTTCGGACAGTACTATGGCTACACCTTC,CATSFGQYYGYTF
-,TRBV3-1,few,TRBJ2-1,TGTGCCAGCAGCCAAGGGACCACGGGGGCTAATGAGCAGTTCTTC,CASSQGTTGANEQFF
-,TRBV7-2,-,TRBJ2-1,TGTGCCAGCAGCTTGGGCCTAAGGGGGAACAATGAGCAGTTCTTC,CASSLGLRGNNEQFF
-,TRBV18,-,TRBJ2-3,TGTGCCAGCTCACCACCGAATGGCGGGGCGACAGATACGCAGTATTTT,CASSPPNGGATDTQYF
TRBD2,TRBV24-1,-,TRBJ2-3,TGTGCCACCAGTGATTCTAGCGGGGAACCGGATACGCAGTATTTT,CATSDSSGEPDTQYF
-,TRBV13,-,TRBJ1-5,TGTGCCAGCAGCCCCCGGGGGGGTAACCAGCCCCAGCATTTT,CASSPRGGNQPQHF
TRBD1,TRBV2,once,TRBJ2-2,TGTGCCAGCAAGGATCCCCAAACAGGGGCAAGCACCGGGGAGCTGTTTTTT,CASKDPQTGASTGELFF
TRBD1,TRBV24-1,-,TRBJ1-1,TGTGCCACCAAGCAGGGGGGCGACACTGAAGCTTTCTTT,CATKQGGDTEAFF
TRBD2,TRBV7-9,-,TRBJ2-2,TGTGCCAGCAGCGGGGGACTAGGAGGCGGGGAGCTGTTTTTT,CASSGGLGGGELFF
TRBD1,TRBV28,-,TRBJ1-3,TGTGCCAGCAGTCCTGTGACAGGGGTTCTATCTGGAAACACCATATATTTT,CASSPVTGVLSGNTIYF
-,TRBV20-1,many,TRBJ2-2,TGCAGTGCTAGAATGGGTGCCGCGAACACCGGGGAGCTGTTTTTT,CSARMGAANTGELFF
TRBD1,TRBV7-3,few,TRBJ1-6,TGTGCCAGCAGCTTCGGACAGGGGAATAATTCACCCCTCCACTTT,CASSFGQGNNSPLHF
-,TRBV7-3,-,TRBJ2-7,TGTGCCAGCAAGCGAATGGGTTCCTACGAGCAGTACTTC,CASKRMGSYEQYF
TRBD2,TRBV10-3,-,TRBJ2-3,TGTGCCATCAGAGGACTAGCAGATACGCAGTATTTT,CAIRGLADTQYF
-,TRBV10-1,-,TRBJ2-3,TGCGCCAGCAGTGACTCGCGGGGCACAGATACGCAGTATTTT,CASSDSRGTDTQYF
-,TRBV6-1,many,TRBJ2-2,TGTGCCAACCGACCCGGGCCACCTCAAGCAGGGGAGCTGTTTTTT,CANRPGPPQAGELFF
TRBD1,TRBV18,-,TRBJ1-2,TGTGCCAGCTCGATGAGACAGGGGTCGATTGGCTACACCTTC,CASSMRQGSIGYTF
-,TRBV9,-,TRBJ1-2,TGTGCCAGCAGCGTTCCGGGATGGGGCTACACCTTC,CASSVPGWGYTF
TRBD2,TRBV5-1,-,TRBJ2-3,TGCGCCAGCAGCTTGGAAGCGGGGAGGAGCACAGATACGCAGTATTTT,CASSLEAGRSTDTQYF
-,TRBV20-1,once,TRBJ2-1,TGCAGTGCCGCCGGGACGTTTACCTACAATGAGCAGTTCTTC,CSAAGTFTYNEQFF
-,TRBV18,once,TRBJ2-2,TGTGCCAGCTCTCCGGACCGGAACACCGGGGAGCTGTTTTTT,CASSPDRNTGELFF
TRBD2,TRBV7-2,few,TRBJ2-7,TGTGCCAGCAGCTCATTAGCGGGAGGCCGCTACGAGCAGTACTTC,CASSSLAGGRYEQYF
TRBD1,TRBV2,few,TRBJ1-2,TGTGCCAGCAGTGCACAGGGGAACAACTATGGCTACACCTTC,CASSAQGNNYGYTF
-,TRBV2,few,TRBJ2-7,TGTGCCAGCAGTGAAGGGCCCACGGGCTACGAGCAGTACTTC,CASSEGPTGYEQYF
TRBD2,TRBV7-2,-,TRBJ2-7,TGTGCCAGCAGCTTCATGCGGGAGGGGTCCTACGAGCAGTACTTC,CASSFMREGSYEQYF
-,TRBV20-1,-,TRBJ1-5,TGCAGTGCTTTTCAGGGGTCTGGGCCCCAGCATTTT,CSAFQGSGPQHF
TRBD2,TRBV7-3,-,TRBJ2-3,TGTGCCAGCACCATAGCGGGGGGGCTGGCAGATACGCAGTATTTT,CASTIAGGLADTQYF
TRBD1,TRBV19,once,TRBJ1-6,TGTGCCAGTAGCTATTCACAGGGGGCAGGGTCACCCCTCCACTTT,CASSYSQGAGSPLHF
-,TRBV7-9,few,TRBJ1-6,TGTGCCAGCAGCTTAGCAGAGGTCGGGAATTCACCCCTCCACTTT,CASSLAEVGNSPLHF
TRBD1,TRBV24-1,once,TRBJ2-5,TGTGCCACCAGTGGAGAGACAGGGGGAGAGACCCAGTACTTC,CATSGETGGETQYF
TRBD1,TRBV19,few,TRBJ2-6,TGTGCCAGTAGTAGAGGGACAGGGAGCTCTGGGGCCAACGTCCTGACTTTC,CASSRGTGSSGANVLTF
-,TRBV11-3,few,TRBJ2-6,TGTGCCAGCAGCTTGGGCTCTGGGGCCAACGTCCTGACTTTC,CASSLGSGANVLTF
-,TRBV30,many,TRBJ1-2,TGTGCCTGGAGTAGGGGCGGTAATGGCTACACCTTC,CAWSRGGNGYTF
TRBD2,TRBV19,once,TRBJ2-1,TGTGCCAGTAGTATCACCCCCCGGACTAGCGGGAGGGTCAATGAGCAGTTCTTC,CASSITPRTSGRVNEQFF